The rows below give T cell receptor beta chains drawn from one sample of a study of technical replicates of blood from a handful of donors. Libraries were prepared by immunoSEQ multiplex PCR; TCRdb keeps only in-frame clonotypes and omits some of them. The profile shows 15,000 to 20,000 clones, 80% to 90% of them singletons. The source material was PBMCs. The receptors here all came from a human donor in good health. CDR3s include the opening cysteine and the closing phenylalanine or tryptophan. D genes are given only for firm matches. Some rows mark clone size as missing; the rest say once, few, many or name a class of expanded clone.

v_gene: TRBV28; j_gene: TRBJ2-2; abundance: -; d_gene: TRBD1; CDR3nt: TGTGCCAGCAGTTTATACAGGGGCTTGAACACCGGGGAGCTGTTTTTT; CDR3aa: CASSLYRGLNTGELFF
v_gene: TRBV11-3; j_gene: TRBJ2-1; abundance: -; d_gene: TRBD2; CDR3nt: TGTGCCAGCAGCGCCAGACTAGCGGGAGAATACAATGAGCAGTTCTTC; CDR3aa: CASSARLAGEYNEQFF
v_gene: TRBV18; j_gene: TRBJ2-3; abundance: -; d_gene: -; CDR3nt: TGTGCCAGCTCACCACCGCCAGGTAGCACAGATACGCAGTATTTT; CDR3aa: CASSPPPGSTDTQYF
v_gene: TRBV6-1; j_gene: TRBJ2-1; abundance: few; d_gene: TRBD2; CDR3nt: TGTGCCAGCAGTGAAACCGCTAGCGGGAACAATGAGCAGTTCTTC; CDR3aa: CASSETASGNNEQFF
v_gene: TRBV21-1; j_gene: TRBJ2-2; abundance: -; d_gene: -; CDR3nt: TGTGCCAGCAGCAAAGGCGAGACAGGGCTCCCCGGGGAGCTGTTTTTT; CDR3aa: CASSKGETGLPGELFF
v_gene: TRBV10-3; j_gene: TRBJ1-5; abundance: -; d_gene: -; CDR3nt: TGTGCCATCAAACCCCAGGGGAATCAGCCCCAGCATTTT; CDR3aa: CAIKPQGNQPQHF
v_gene: TRBV5-1; j_gene: TRBJ2-3; abundance: -; d_gene: TRBD2; CDR3nt: TGCGCCAGCAGCATGGGACTAGCCGGCACAGATACGCAGTATTTT; CDR3aa: CASSMGLAGTDTQYF
v_gene: TRBV11-3; j_gene: TRBJ2-2; abundance: -; d_gene: -; CDR3nt: TGTGCCAGCAGCTCCCCCAAGGAGGCCGGGGAGCTGTTTTTT; CDR3aa: CASSSPKEAGELFF
v_gene: TRBV6-1; j_gene: TRBJ1-1; abundance: -; d_gene: -; CDR3nt: TGTGCCAGCAGTGAGTTAGGGGGAGAAGCTTTCTTT; CDR3aa: CASSELGGEAFF
v_gene: TRBV11-2; j_gene: TRBJ2-2; abundance: -; d_gene: -; CDR3nt: TGTGCCAGCAGCTCGGCCGCAGGGTACACCGGGGAGCTGTTTTTT; CDR3aa: CASSSAAGYTGELFF
v_gene: TRBV7-2; j_gene: TRBJ2-7; abundance: -; d_gene: -; CDR3nt: TGTGCCAGCAGCTTAGGGCAGGGGAGTGGCGAGCAGTACTTC; CDR3aa: CASSLGQGSGEQYF
v_gene: TRBV29-1; j_gene: TRBJ2-3; abundance: -; d_gene: -; CDR3nt: TGCAGCGCTGGGCGCGGGGATACGCAGTATTTT; CDR3aa: CSAGRGDTQYF
v_gene: TRBV5-4; j_gene: TRBJ2-1; abundance: -; d_gene: TRBD2; CDR3nt: TGTGCCAGCAGCCCCGGACTAGCGGGAGGGTACAATGAGCAGTTCTTC; CDR3aa: CASSPGLAGGYNEQFF
v_gene: TRBV7-2; j_gene: TRBJ2-5; abundance: -; d_gene: TRBD1; CDR3nt: TGTGCCAGCAGTTCGGGACAGGGGGCTTTAGAGACCCAGTACTTC; CDR3aa: CASSSGQGALETQYF
v_gene: TRBV5-1; j_gene: TRBJ2-1; abundance: -; d_gene: TRBD2; CDR3nt: TGCGCCAGCACCGCTAGCGGAGGGTACAATGAGCAGTTCTTC; CDR3aa: CASTASGGYNEQFF
v_gene: TRBV5-6; j_gene: TRBJ2-2; abundance: -; d_gene: -; CDR3nt: TGTGCCAGCAGCTTCCAGCGGACTACCGGGGAGCTGTTTTTT; CDR3aa: CASSFQRTTGELFF
v_gene: TRBV5-4; j_gene: TRBJ2-1; abundance: -; d_gene: -; CDR3nt: TGTGCCAGCAGCGAACCCTTTAAACGGGATGAGCAGTTCTTC; CDR3aa: CASSEPFKRDEQFF
v_gene: TRBV7-7; j_gene: TRBJ2-3; abundance: -; d_gene: -; CDR3nt: TGTGCCAGCAGCCCGAGCGGCACAGATACGCAGTATTTT; CDR3aa: CASSPSGTDTQYF
v_gene: TRBV7-2; j_gene: TRBJ1-2; abundance: -; d_gene: TRBD1; CDR3nt: TGTGCCAGCAGCAATCAACTAAAGGACAGGGACTATGGCTACACCTTC; CDR3aa: CASSNQLKDRDYGYTF
v_gene: TRBV28; j_gene: TRBJ2-7; abundance: -; d_gene: -; CDR3nt: TGTGCCACGGGATCGCGGACCTACGAGCAGTACTTC; CDR3aa: CATGSRTYEQYF
v_gene: TRBV29-1; j_gene: TRBJ2-3; abundance: few; d_gene: -; CDR3nt: TGCAGCGTTGAGGGACTCTCAAGCACAGATACGCAGTATTTT; CDR3aa: CSVEGLSSTDTQYF
v_gene: TRBV6-4; j_gene: TRBJ2-2; abundance: -; d_gene: TRBD2; CDR3nt: TGTGCCAGCAGTCCACTAGCGGGAGATCACGGGGAGCTGTTTTTT; CDR3aa: CASSPLAGDHGELFF
v_gene: TRBV27; j_gene: TRBJ1-4; abundance: -; d_gene: -; CDR3nt: TGTGCCAGCAGACTGATGACGGGGGGAAAACTGTTTTTT; CDR3aa: CASRLMTGGKLFF
v_gene: TRBV10-2; j_gene: TRBJ1-5; abundance: -; d_gene: TRBD1; CDR3nt: TGCGCCAGCAGTCTCGACAGGGTCGGACAGCCCCAGCATTTT; CDR3aa: CASSLDRVGQPQHF
v_gene: TRBV27; j_gene: TRBJ2-1; abundance: -; d_gene: -; CDR3nt: TGTGCCAGCAGCCCCTATCGAGGCATCTCCTACAATGAGCAGTTCTTC; CDR3aa: CASSPYRGISYNEQFF
v_gene: TRBV5-4; j_gene: TRBJ2-2; abundance: -; d_gene: TRBD2; CDR3nt: TGTGCCAGCAGCCTCCCGGGACTAGCGGGAAATAGCGCCGGGGAGCTGTTTTTT; CDR3aa: CASSLPGLAGNSAGELFF
v_gene: TRBV29-1; j_gene: TRBJ2-5; abundance: -; d_gene: TRBD2; CDR3nt: TGCAGCGTTGACGCGGGACTAGCGGGAGGGTTCCAAGAGACCCAGTACTTC; CDR3aa: CSVDAGLAGGFQETQYF
v_gene: TRBV5-1; j_gene: TRBJ2-5; abundance: -; d_gene: TRBD1; CDR3nt: TGCGCCAGCAGCTTGGCCGGGACAGGGGCGGAGACCCAGTACTTC; CDR3aa: CASSLAGTGAETQYF
v_gene: TRBV19; j_gene: TRBJ2-2; abundance: -; d_gene: TRBD2; CDR3nt: TGTGCCAGTAGACTAGGACTAGCGGGAGGGTCCGGGGAGCTGTTTTTT; CDR3aa: CASRLGLAGGSGELFF
v_gene: TRBV28; j_gene: TRBJ2-3; abundance: -; d_gene: -; CDR3nt: TGTGCCAGCAGTAGAGCGCACACAGATACGCAGTATTTT; CDR3aa: CASSRAHTDTQYF
v_gene: TRBV6-1; j_gene: TRBJ2-5; abundance: -; d_gene: -; CDR3nt: TGTGCCAGCAGCCAGGGGGGTGGAGAGACCCAGTACTTC; CDR3aa: CASSQGGGETQYF
v_gene: TRBV19; j_gene: TRBJ1-2; abundance: -; d_gene: -; CDR3nt: TGTGCCAGTAGTCCAAGACAATTAGGCTACACCTTC; CDR3aa: CASSPRQLGYTF
v_gene: TRBV19; j_gene: TRBJ2-3; abundance: -; d_gene: -; CDR3nt: TGTGCCAGTAGCGCCTCCCGAGTGATGGCAGATACGCAGTATTTT; CDR3aa: CASSASRVMADTQYF
v_gene: TRBV27; j_gene: TRBJ2-1; abundance: -; d_gene: -; CDR3nt: TGTGCCAGCAGTTTCCCAGGGCTCCAGCAGTTCTTC; CDR3aa: CASSFPGLQQFF
v_gene: TRBV6-5; j_gene: TRBJ1-5; abundance: -; d_gene: TRBD1; CDR3nt: TGTGCCAGCAGTCATAGACAGGGGAGCAATCAGCCCCAGCATTTT; CDR3aa: CASSHRQGSNQPQHF
v_gene: TRBV10-2; j_gene: TRBJ1-2; abundance: -; d_gene: -; CDR3nt: TGCGCCAGCAGTGAGTCGATAGTTCTCGGGGGGCTGCGGCATGGCTACACCTTC; CDR3aa: CASSESIVLGGLRHGYTF
v_gene: TRBV30; j_gene: TRBJ1-5; abundance: few; d_gene: -; CDR3nt: TGTGCCTGGAGTGAGGGGGGCAATCAGCCCCAGCATTTT; CDR3aa: CAWSEGGNQPQHF
v_gene: TRBV5-1; j_gene: TRBJ2-7; abundance: -; d_gene: -; CDR3nt: TGCGCCAGCAGCTTGGGACAGATGCTCGACGAGCAGTACTTC; CDR3aa: CASSLGQMLDEQYF
v_gene: TRBV27; j_gene: TRBJ1-3; abundance: -; d_gene: -; CDR3nt: TGTGCCAGCTGCGCCCAGGGAAGCTCTGGAAACACCATATATTTT; CDR3aa: CASCAQGSSGNTIYF
v_gene: TRBV5-1; j_gene: TRBJ1-2; abundance: -; d_gene: TRBD1; CDR3nt: TGCGCCAGCAGCTCTAACCCGGGACAGGGAAGTGGCGGCTACACCTTC; CDR3aa: CASSSNPGQGSGGYTF
v_gene: TRBV27; j_gene: TRBJ2-3; abundance: -; d_gene: -; CDR3nt: TGTGCCAGCAGGTCGGACTTCGAGGATACGCAGTATTTT; CDR3aa: CASRSDFEDTQYF
v_gene: TRBV4-1; j_gene: TRBJ2-2; abundance: -; d_gene: TRBD1; CDR3nt: TGCGCCAGCAGCCAAGACAAGTGGCAGGGGGTGGTCGGGGAGCTGTTTTTT; CDR3aa: CASSQDKWQGVVGELFF
v_gene: TRBV27; j_gene: TRBJ1-2; abundance: -; d_gene: -; CDR3nt: TGTGCCAGCAGTGGAGACGGCTATGGCTACACCTTC; CDR3aa: CASSGDGYGYTF
v_gene: TRBV4-1; j_gene: TRBJ1-4; abundance: -; d_gene: -; CDR3nt: TGCGCCAGCAGCCAAGATGGTGCGGGCTATAATGAAAAACTGTTTTTT; CDR3aa: CASSQDGAGYNEKLFF
v_gene: TRBV11-2; j_gene: TRBJ2-3; abundance: once; d_gene: TRBD1; CDR3nt: TGTGCCAGCAGCTCAACAGGGGGAACCACAGATACGCAGTATTTT; CDR3aa: CASSSTGGTTDTQYF
v_gene: TRBV30; j_gene: TRBJ2-4; abundance: -; d_gene: -; CDR3nt: TGTGCCTGGAGTGTGTCGGCGGAAAACATTCAGTACTTC; CDR3aa: CAWSVSAENIQYF